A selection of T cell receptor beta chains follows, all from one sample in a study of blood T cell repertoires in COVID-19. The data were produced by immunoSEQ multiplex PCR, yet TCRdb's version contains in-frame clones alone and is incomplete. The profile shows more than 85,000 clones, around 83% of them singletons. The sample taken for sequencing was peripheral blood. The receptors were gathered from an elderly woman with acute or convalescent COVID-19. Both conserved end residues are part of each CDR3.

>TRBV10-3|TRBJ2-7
CAISESPSAHEQYF
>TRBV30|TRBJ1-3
CAWTGQGRGNTIYF
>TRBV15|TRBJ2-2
CATSRGGDGELFF
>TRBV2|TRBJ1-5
CASSWTGTNQPQHF
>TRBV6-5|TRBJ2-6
CASSYRGTGANVLTF
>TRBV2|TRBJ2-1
CASSVGTPNEQFF
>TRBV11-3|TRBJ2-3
CASSLRTSGMTDTQYF
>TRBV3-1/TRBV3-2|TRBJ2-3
CASSQDGLAYADTQYF
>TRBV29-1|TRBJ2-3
CSVAQSADTQYF
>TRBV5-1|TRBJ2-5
CASSLEAEETQYF
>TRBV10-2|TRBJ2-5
CASSATGGYGETQYF
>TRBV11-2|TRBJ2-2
CASSLVGVGELFF
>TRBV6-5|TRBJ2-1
CASSYLTGDYNEQFF
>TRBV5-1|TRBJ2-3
CASSWPQGVGTDTQYF
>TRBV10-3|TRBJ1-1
CATGQLNTEAFF
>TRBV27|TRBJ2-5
CASSLTLVPETQYF
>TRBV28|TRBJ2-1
CASSPSGPSSYNEQFF
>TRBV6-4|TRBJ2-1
CASSPGGSYNEQFF
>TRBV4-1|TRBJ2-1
CASSQVGGGASYNEQFF
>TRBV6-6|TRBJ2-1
CASSYVRSYNEQFF
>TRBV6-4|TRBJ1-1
CASSPGGIQVGAFF
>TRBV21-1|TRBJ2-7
CASSKVTETAASYEQYF
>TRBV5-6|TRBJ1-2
CASSLAYRPLANYGYTF
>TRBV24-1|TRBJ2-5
CATSAFGGRVYQETQYF
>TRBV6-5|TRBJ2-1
CASRPGQGFNEQFF
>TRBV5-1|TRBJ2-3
CASSLGQGLTDTQYF
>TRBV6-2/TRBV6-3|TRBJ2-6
CASSYDGQGWPNVLTF
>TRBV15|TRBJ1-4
CATSSGLSEKLFF
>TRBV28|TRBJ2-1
CASSRISSGNEQFF
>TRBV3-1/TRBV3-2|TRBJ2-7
CASSQESGGPYVQYF
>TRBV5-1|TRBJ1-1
CASSLGPGTGGEAFF
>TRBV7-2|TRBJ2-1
CASSSRLATEQFF
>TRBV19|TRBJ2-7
CASRHDRGSYEQYF
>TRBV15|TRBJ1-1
CATARDTLTEAFF
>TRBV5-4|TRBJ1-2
CASSLDRMGGYTF
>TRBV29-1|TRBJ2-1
CSVELGRLTSYNEQFF
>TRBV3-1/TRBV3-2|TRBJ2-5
CASSPRESQETQYF
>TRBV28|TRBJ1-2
CASRSGTGRYGYTF
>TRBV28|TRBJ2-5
CASSLAAGVRQETQYF
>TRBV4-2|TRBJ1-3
CASSQDSGARGNTIYF
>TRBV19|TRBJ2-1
CASSNSPGTRDEQFF
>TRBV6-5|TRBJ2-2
CASRRQGANTGELFF
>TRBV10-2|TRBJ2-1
CASSLAGAVDEQFF